This T cell receptor (beta chain) was sequenced for a study of cytomegalovirus exposure and HLA in healthy donors. Amplification used 60 Vbeta primers and 13 Jbeta primers. Sequencing was performed with immunoSEQ multiplex PCR; in TCRdb, only in-frame clones are kept and a portion is missing. The data show approximately 170,000 clones, around three quarters seen once. Study-wide points: Analysis performed later found under 20,000 TCR beta sequences associated with HLA alleles at 0.05 false discovery rate. It was only CMV serostatus that was available as immune exposure information. With DRB1 most and HLA-C fewest, TCR association rates differed between HLA loci in a later analysis.

Samples came from healthy bone marrow donors. This clone was recorded only once. Its antigen is undetermined. At one end, the junction sequence differs from germline, possibly due to a read error. This CDR3 spans 15 amino acids. Germline-derived CDR1 and CDR2 are MNHNS and SASEGT. This clonotype originated in a woman in her fifties or sixties in good health and CMV-seronegative. V usage is TRBV6-1 and J usage is TRBJ2-7; the D gene is possibly TRBD1 (6 bases). The source material was PBMCs. Here the CDR3 reads CASTERGHPLDEQYF. The CDR3 nucleotides are TGTGCCAGCACTGAAAGGGGACACCCCCTAGACGAGCAGTACTTC.